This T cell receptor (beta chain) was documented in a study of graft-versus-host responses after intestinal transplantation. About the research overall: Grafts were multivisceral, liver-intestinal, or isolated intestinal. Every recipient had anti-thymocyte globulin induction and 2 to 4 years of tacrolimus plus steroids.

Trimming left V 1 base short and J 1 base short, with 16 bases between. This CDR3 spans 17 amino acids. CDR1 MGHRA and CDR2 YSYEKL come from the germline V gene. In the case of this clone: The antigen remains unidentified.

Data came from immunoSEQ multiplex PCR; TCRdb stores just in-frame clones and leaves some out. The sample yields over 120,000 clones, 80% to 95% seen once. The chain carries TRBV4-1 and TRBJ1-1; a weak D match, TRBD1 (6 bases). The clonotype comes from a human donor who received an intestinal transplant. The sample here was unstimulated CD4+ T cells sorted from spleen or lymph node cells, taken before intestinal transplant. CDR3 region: CASSQALTQTGNTEAFF. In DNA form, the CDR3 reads TGCGCCAGCAGCCAAGCCCTAACACAGACAGGGAACACTGAAGCTTTCTTT.